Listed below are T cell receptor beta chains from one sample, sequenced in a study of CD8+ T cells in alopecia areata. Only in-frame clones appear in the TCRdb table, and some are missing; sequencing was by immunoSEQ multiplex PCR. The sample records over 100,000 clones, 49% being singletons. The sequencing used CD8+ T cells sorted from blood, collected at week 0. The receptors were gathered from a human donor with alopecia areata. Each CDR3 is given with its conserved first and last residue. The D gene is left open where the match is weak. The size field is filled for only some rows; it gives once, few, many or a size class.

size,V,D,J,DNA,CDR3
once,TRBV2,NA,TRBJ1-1,TGTGCCAGCAGTACCTGGGGGCCGGAAGCTTTCTTT,CASSTWGPEAFF
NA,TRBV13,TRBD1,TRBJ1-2,TGTGCCAGCAGCCAGGACAGGGAATATGGCTACACCTTC,CASSQDREYGYTF
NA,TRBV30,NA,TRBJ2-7,TGTGCCTGCCTCTACAGGGAGACCTACGAGCAGTACTTC,CACLYRETYEQYF
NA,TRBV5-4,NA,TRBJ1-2,TGTGCCAGCAGCTGGCGGACAGACCCTAACTATGGCTACACCTTC,CASSWRTDPNYGYTF
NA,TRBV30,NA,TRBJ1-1,TGTGCCTGGAGTGGGGACGGGGGAAACACTGAAGCTTTCTTT,CAWSGDGGNTEAFF
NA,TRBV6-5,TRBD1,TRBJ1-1,TGTGCCAGCAGTTACTCCCCGGGCAGGGGGCTTGAAGCTTTCTTT,CASSYSPGRGLEAFF
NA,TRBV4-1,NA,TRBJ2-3,TGCGCCAGCAGCCAAGTACACTTAGCAGATACGCAGTATTTT,CASSQVHLADTQYF
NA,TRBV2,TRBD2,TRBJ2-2,TGTGCCAGTGCTAGGACTAGCGGAGGGGAGCTGTTTTTT,CASARTSGGELFF
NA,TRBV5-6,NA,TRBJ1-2,TGTGCCAGCAGCTCGATTCAGTTTTTTGGCTACACCTTC,CASSSIQFFGYTF
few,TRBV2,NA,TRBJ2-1,TGTGCCAGCAGTGACTCAGAGGGGGGCGATGAGCAGTTCTTC,CASSDSEGGDEQFF
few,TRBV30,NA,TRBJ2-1,TGTGCCTGGAGTGTAGGGGCAGGGTTCAATGAGCAGTTCTTC,CAWSVGAGFNEQFF
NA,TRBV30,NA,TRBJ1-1,TGTGCCTGGAGTGTCTTGGGGGAAGGCACTGAAGCTTTCTTT,CAWSVLGEGTEAFF
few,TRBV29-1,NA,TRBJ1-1,TGCAGCGTTGACAGAATAACTGAAGCTTTCTTT,CSVDRITEAFF
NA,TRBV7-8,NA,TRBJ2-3,TGTGCCAGCAGCCAACCCGAGGGATTTGATACGCAGTATTTT,CASSQPEGFDTQYF
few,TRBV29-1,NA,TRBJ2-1,TGCAGCGTTGTGGTACAGTACAATGAGCAGTTCTTC,CSVVVQYNEQFF
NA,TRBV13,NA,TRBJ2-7,TGTGCCAGCAGCTTCATGAAGGGGAGCTACGAGCAGTACTTC,CASSFMKGSYEQYF
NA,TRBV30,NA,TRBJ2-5,TGTGCCTGGAGTCTTAAAAGACAGGCCGTAAGGCAAGAGACCCAGTACTTC,CAWSLKRQAVRQETQYF
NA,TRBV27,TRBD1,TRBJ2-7,TGTGCCAGCAGTTTATCCGGGACAGGGATCTACGAGCAGTACTTC,CASSLSGTGIYEQYF
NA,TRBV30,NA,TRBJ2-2,TGTGCCTGGAGGAGCACCGGGGAGCTGTTTTTT,CAWRSTGELFF
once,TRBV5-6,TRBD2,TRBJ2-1,TGTGCCAGCAGCCCTGGGGATAGCGGGGCCTACAATGAGCAGTTCTTC,CASSPGDSGAYNEQFF
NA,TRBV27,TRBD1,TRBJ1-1,TGTGCCAGCAGTTCCCGGACAGGGGAGAACACTGAAGCTTTCTTT,CASSSRTGENTEAFF
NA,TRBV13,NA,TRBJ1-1,TGTGCCAGCACCCAAACCACGGGGAACACTGAAGCTTTCTTT,CASTQTTGNTEAFF
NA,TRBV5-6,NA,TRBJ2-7,TGTGCCAGCAGCTTGGCTGGGAGCTTCTCCTACGAGCAGTACTTC,CASSLAGSFSYEQYF
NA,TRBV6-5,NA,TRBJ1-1,TGTGCCAGCAGTTACTTCCAGGACTCCTGGGGGACTGAAGCTTTCTTT,CASSYFQDSWGTEAFF
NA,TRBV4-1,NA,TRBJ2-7,TGCGCCAGCAGCCAAGGGACAGAGAGCTCCTACGAGCAGTACTTC,CASSQGTESSYEQYF
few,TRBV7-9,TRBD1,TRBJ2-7,TGTGCCAGCAGCTTAGCTGAGACAGGGGTCTACGAGCAGTACTTC,CASSLAETGVYEQYF
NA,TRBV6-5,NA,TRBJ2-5,TGTGCCAGCAGTCCGTTTGCGGCCCAAGAGACCCAGTACTTC,CASSPFAAQETQYF
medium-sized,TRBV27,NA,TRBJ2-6,TGTGCCAGCAGCCCACCCCAGGGAGGTAGTGACTCTGGGGCCAACGTCCTGACTTTC,CASSPPQGGSDSGANVLTF
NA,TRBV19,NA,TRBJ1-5,TGTGCCAGTAGTTGGAGGGTTCTGCAGCCCCAGCATTTT,CASSWRVLQPQHF
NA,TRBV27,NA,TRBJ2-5,TGTGCCAGCAGTAGCTTGGTGGGGACCCAAGAGACCCAGTACTTC,CASSSLVGTQETQYF
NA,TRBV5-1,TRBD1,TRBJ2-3,TGCGCCAGCAGCAAACAGGGGGCATTAGATACGCAGTATTTT,CASSKQGALDTQYF
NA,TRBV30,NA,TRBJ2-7,TGTGCCTGGGAGGCGGATAGCTCCTACGAGCAGTACTTC,CAWEADSSYEQYF
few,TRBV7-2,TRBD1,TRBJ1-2,TGTGCCAGCAGCTCCGACAGGGTTGGCTACACCTTC,CASSSDRVGYTF
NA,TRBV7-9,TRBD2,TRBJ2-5,TGTGCCAGCAGCACAAGACTAGCGGGGGGCGTCCAAGAGACCCAGTACTTC,CASSTRLAGGVQETQYF
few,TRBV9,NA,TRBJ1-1,TGTGCCAGCAGCGTAAATCCGGTGACAGAAGCTTTCTTT,CASSVNPVTEAFF
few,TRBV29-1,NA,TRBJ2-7,TGCAGCGCAATGCGGACAGAGACTTACGAGCAGTACTTC,CSAMRTETYEQYF
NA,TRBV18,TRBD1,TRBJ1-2,TGTGCCAGCTCACCTGGGGCCGGGGGACAGGGGAACTATGGCTACACCTTC,CASSPGAGGQGNYGYTF
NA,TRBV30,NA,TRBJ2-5,TGTGCCTGGATGGGGCTAGCGTGGCAAGAGACCCAGTACTTC,CAWMGLAWQETQYF
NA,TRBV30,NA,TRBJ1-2,TGTGCCTGGAGTGTCGGCAGGGTAATCTATGGCTACACCTTC,CAWSVGRVIYGYTF
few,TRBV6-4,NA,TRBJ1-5,TGTGCCAGCAGTGAGGGCCAGCCCCAGCATTTT,CASSEGQPQHF
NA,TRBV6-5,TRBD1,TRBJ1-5,TGTGCCAGCAGTCGGGACAGGGGTCACTCTCAGCCCCAGCATTTT,CASSRDRGHSQPQHF